The 5 T cell receptor beta chains listed next were all sequenced from one sample in a study of human T cells and chemical hapten exposure. TCRdb independently ran MiXCR on the RACE reads; one entry per CDR3 protein. Found here are 75,000 to 95,000 distinct CDR3 sequences, approximately 10% of them singletons; the top ten hold roughly 4%. Time point indicated: patch test 1, 2 weeks after DPC sensitization. Treatment of the sample: therapeutic diphenylcyclopropenone sensitization with weekly scalp DPC. The specimen was whole blood, collected in connection with sensitization to the hapten diphenylcyclopropenone (DPC). All receptors come from a woman aged 60-75 years with alopecia areata. Some clones in this sample may be carry-over from other donors' samples.

This rearrangement joins TRBV10-2 to TRBJ1-2, with TRBD1 matching over 10 bases. The germline CDR1 and CDR2 sequences are WSHSY and SAAADI. The junction had 6 bases not matched to a gene; V was cut back by 8 bases and J by 0 bases. The CDR3 is 15 amino acids. CDR3 sequence: CASSGQGFPNYGYTF. The CDR3 DNA follows: TGCGCCAGCTCGGGACAGGGGTTCCCTAACTATGGCTACACCTTC.

Ten or more counts support this clonotype. V is TRBV2 and J is TRBJ1-4; D possibly corresponds to TRBD1 (6 bases). The germline V gene encodes CDR1 SNHLY and CDR2 FYNNEI. V was pared by 6 bases and J by 1 base, with 12 bases between. This CDR3 comprises 15 residues. This chain's CDR3 is CASSRQGQTNEKLFF. For the CDR3, the DNA is TGTGCCAGCAGCCGGCAGGGGCAAACTAATGAAAAACTGTTTTTT.

The V call is TRBV12-3 or TRBV12-4, the J call TRBJ2-1, with D possibly being TRBD1 or TRBD2 (6 bases each). V lost 8 bases and J lost 7, with 18 bases in between. There are 14 residues in the CDR3. The CDR3, as DNA: TGTGCCAGCGGGAGAGGGGGGCTCGGTAATGAGCAGTTCTTC. Translating it yields CASGRGGLGNEQFF.

At least ten counts were recorded for this clonotype. The chain links TRBV7-9 to TRBJ1-2; D remains unclear. CDR3 length: 15 amino acids. The ends were cut back, 1 base at V and 5 bases at J, with 14 bases in the middle. Germline values: CDR1 SEHNR, CDR2 FQNEAQ (reference sequence). As DNA, the CDR3 is TGTGCCAGCAGCTTAGTAGACGGAGAGTTTTATGGCTACACCTTC. This codes for CASSLVDGEFYGYTF.

The sample holds many counts of this clonotype. J is TRBJ2-5 and V is TRBV11-2; D gene uncertain. V was trimmed by 6 bases and J by 2 bases, leaving 4 bases between them. The CDR3 sequence is 11 residues long. Germline lookup yields CDR1 SGHAT and CDR2 FQNNGV. The CDR3, as DNA: TGTGCCAGCAGATTTCAAGAGACCCAGTACTTC. This encodes CASRFQETQYF.